The present T cell receptor beta chain was sequenced within a study of blood T cell repertoires in COVID-19. V lost 4 bases and J lost 6; bases outside the gene matches: 9. The CDR3 has 14 residues. Germline V gives CDR1 GTSNPN, CDR2 SVGIG (reference sequence). Sequenced by immunoSEQ multiplex PCR; TCRdb stores in-frame clones only, minus some. The repertoire holds about 460,000 clones, approximately 91% seen once, with around 8% in the top ten. Participants reported their clinical history, and cohort assignment relied on those reports. The sequenced sample consisted of PBMCs or T cells enriched from blood (not recorded which). This receptor was obtained from a woman aged 60-75 years who had recovered from COVID-19. V and J are TRBV30 and TRBJ2-5; 9 nucleotides line up with TRBD1. The CDR3 is CAWNPTGGVKTQYF. The CDR3 nucleotides are TGTGCCTGGAACCCCACAGGGGGCGTAAAGACCCAGTACTTC.